Listed below are T cell receptor beta chains from one sample, sequenced in a study of OX40 agonist ivuxolimab in advanced cancers. Here immunoSEQ multiplex PCR was the method, and the copy in TCRdb shows in-frame clones only, minus some. The top ten clones hold 16% of a sample with 20,000 to 25,000 clones, 78% of them seen once. The material sequenced was CD4+ or CD8+ T cells sorted from blood, taken in a trial of the OX40 agonist ivuxolimab. These receptors were collected from an adult with an advanced solid tumor such as melanoma, head and neck, liver or kidney cancer. The CDR3 runs from the conserved cysteine through the conserved F or W. A D gene is named only where the DNA matches it firmly. Size is stated for part of the rows, as once, few or many counts, or as a class when the clone is expanded.

V gene,D gene,clone size,J gene,CDR3 protein,CDR3 DNA
TRBV21-1,-,once,TRBJ2-7,CASNLSRGAYEQYF,TGTGCCAGCAATCTCTCCAGGGGTGCCTACGAGCAGTACTTC
TRBV30,TRBD2,-,TRBJ2-5,CAWSGRGEETQYF,TGTGCCTGGAGTGGGCGGGGGGAAGAGACCCAGTACTTC
TRBV5-1,TRBD1,-,TRBJ1-6,CASSSSGQGNSPLHF,TGCGCCAGCAGCAGCTCGGGACAGGGAAACTCACCCCTCCACTTT
TRBV5-6,-,-,TRBJ1-1,CASSLGRAGTEAFF,TGTGCCAGCAGCCTCGGGAGGGCGGGGACTGAAGCTTTCTTT
TRBV5-1,TRBD1,few,TRBJ1-2,CASTGHSGTGPGYTF,TGCGCCAGCACCGGCCACTCCGGGACAGGCCCTGGCTACACCTTC
TRBV4-3,-,-,TRBJ2-1,CASSPGLHSYNEQFF,TGCGCCAGCAGCCCGGGTCTACACTCCTACAATGAGCAGTTCTTC
TRBV5-1,-,-,TRBJ1-2,CVSSLGLYGYTF,TGCGTCAGCAGCTTGGGGCTATATGGCTACACCTTC
TRBV19,-,once,TRBJ1-2,CASSTQTYGYTF,TGTGCCAGTAGTACTCAGACCTATGGCTACACCTTC
TRBV7-2,-,-,TRBJ1-1,CASRIDGSNTEAFF,TGTGCCAGCAGGATCGACGGGTCGAACACTGAAGCTTTCTTT
TRBV19,-,once,TRBJ1-1,CASSMGRDGTEAFF,TGTGCCAGTAGTATGGGACGGGATGGCACTGAAGCTTTCTTT
TRBV21-1,-,-,TRBJ2-5,CASSKGHLGGKETQYF,TGTGCCAGCAGCAAGGGCCACTTGGGAGGGAAAGAGACCCAGTACTTC
TRBV2,TRBD1,few,TRBJ1-5,CASSESGGHQPQHF,TGTGCCAGCAGTGAGTCAGGGGGGCATCAGCCCCAGCATTTT
TRBV4-3,-,-,TRBJ1-1,CASSQERTLNTEAFF,TGCGCCAGCAGCCAAGAGCGGACCTTGAACACTGAAGCTTTCTTT
TRBV7-6,TRBD1,-,TRBJ2-1,CASSLLTGGSMSNEQFF,TGTGCCAGCAGCCTCTTAACAGGGGGAAGTATGTCCAATGAGCAGTTCTTC
TRBV7-9,TRBD1,few,TRBJ2-1,CASSSRDRGAFNEQFF,TGTGCCAGCAGCTCCCGGGACAGGGGGGCCTTCAATGAGCAGTTCTTC
TRBV6-6,TRBD2,-,TRBJ2-1,CASSDGLAGDEQFF,TGTGCCAGCAGTGACGGACTAGCGGGAGATGAGCAGTTCTTC
TRBV10-1,TRBD1,-,TRBJ2-7,CASNAGQGFRNEQYF,TGCGCCAGCAATGCCGGACAGGGGTTTCGCAACGAGCAGTACTTC
TRBV5-1,-,-,TRBJ2-7,CASSLNEQGSYYEQYF,TGCGCCAGCAGCCTCAACGAACAGGGCTCATACTACGAGCAGTACTTC
TRBV10-3,-,-,TRBJ2-7,CAISVGTLTYEQYF,TGTGCCATCAGTGTAGGGACTCTGACCTACGAGCAGTACTTC
TRBV6-5,-,-,TRBJ2-2,CASLRQNTGELFF,TGTGCCAGCCTGAGACAGAACACCGGGGAGCTGTTTTTT
TRBV6-6,-,-,TRBJ2-1,CASSYTRTSLYNEQFF,TGTGCCAGCAGTTACACTAGGACGTCACTCTACAATGAGCAGTTCTTC
TRBV5-1,TRBD1,-,TRBJ2-3,CASSPGQGGQYF,TGCGCCAGCAGCCCTGGACAGGGGGGTCAGTATTTT
TRBV18,-,-,TRBJ1-2,CASSPQQGRGYTF,TGTGCCAGCTCACCTCAACAGGGCCGTGGCTACACCTTC
TRBV7-2,-,medium-sized,TRBJ2-7,CASSFDRAATYEQYF,TGTGCCAGCAGTTTCGACCGGGCAGCTACCTACGAGCAGTACTTC
TRBV11-3,TRBD2,-,TRBJ2-7,CASSSIAGTGEQYF,TGTGCCAGCAGCTCCATAGCGGGAACTGGCGAGCAGTACTTC
TRBV15,-,-,TRBJ2-7,CATSPEGGSLIGEQYF,TGTGCCACCAGCCCGGAGGGGGGATCTCTGATTGGCGAGCAGTACTTC
TRBV19,-,few,TRBJ1-5,CASSPGGGREPQHF,TGTGCCAGTAGCCCCGGAGGGGGGAGAGAGCCCCAGCATTTT
TRBV7-9,-,once,TRBJ1-1,CASSLKGRSTEAFF,TGTGCCAGCAGCTTAAAGGGGAGGTCCACTGAAGCTTTCTTT
TRBV5-8,TRBD2,few,TRBJ2-1,CASSSGLAGLYNEQFF,TGTGCCAGCAGCTCCGGACTAGCGGGATTGTACAATGAGCAGTTCTTC
TRBV18,-,-,TRBJ1-2,CASTTQGRPGYTF,TGTGCCAGCACAACACAGGGTAGGCCTGGCTACACCTTC
TRBV9,TRBD2,-,TRBJ2-7,CASSVVAGESYEQYF,TGTGCCAGCAGCGTAGTAGCGGGAGAATCCTACGAGCAGTACTTC
TRBV7-2,TRBD2,-,TRBJ2-3,CASSFGLAGGTTDTQYF,TGTGCCAGCAGCTTTGGACTAGCGGGAGGAACCACAGATACGCAGTATTTT
TRBV14,TRBD1,-,TRBJ1-1,CASSHEARTGAEAFF,TGTGCCAGCAGCCACGAAGCCAGGACAGGGGCTGAAGCTTTCTTT
TRBV2,-,-,TRBJ2-7,CASSILKDEYF,TGTGCCAGCAGTATTCTCAAGGATGAGTACTTC
TRBV7-9,TRBD1,-,TRBJ1-3,CASRATGSGNTIYF,TGTGCCAGCAGGGCGACAGGGTCTGGAAACACCATATATTTT
TRBV5-6,TRBD2,-,TRBJ2-7,CASSLVGGNHEQYF,TGTGCCAGCAGCTTGGTGGGGGGGAACCACGAGCAGTACTTC
TRBV4-2,TRBD2,-,TRBJ2-1,CASSQDSLAGGSNEQFF,TGTGCCAGCAGCCAAGATAGCCTAGCGGGAGGAAGCAATGAGCAGTTCTTC
TRBV4-2,-,-,TRBJ1-2,CASRRWANFNYGYTF,TGTGCCAGCAGGAGATGGGCGAACTTTAACTATGGCTACACCTTC
TRBV7-9,-,few,TRBJ2-7,CASARSLGNEQYF,TGTGCCAGCGCTAGAAGCCTGGGGAACGAGCAGTACTTC
TRBV9,-,-,TRBJ2-3,CASSVGPTDTQYF,TGTGCCAGCAGCGTAGGGCCGACAGATACGCAGTATTTT
TRBV29-1,TRBD2,few,TRBJ2-1,CSVEGLAGPSASGRATFF,TGCAGCGTTGAAGGACTAGCGGGCCCCTCCGCTAGCGGGAGAGCTACGTTCTTC
TRBV9,-,-,TRBJ1-3,CVSSLQTGQVAGNTIYF,TGTGTCAGCAGCCTCCAGACAGGACAAGTTGCTGGAAACACCATATATTTT
TRBV11-2,-,-,TRBJ2-5,CATGAGETQYF,TGTGCCACCGGGGCGGGAGAGACCCAGTACTTC
TRBV30,-,-,TRBJ2-2,CAWRETGELFF,TGTGCCTGGAGAGAAACCGGGGAGCTGTTTTTT
TRBV5-4,TRBD1,-,TRBJ2-7,CASSLAGTGEQYF,TGTGCCAGCAGCTTGGCGGGGACAGGGGAGCAGTACTTC
TRBV11-2,-,-,TRBJ1-1,CASSVGPPEAFF,TGTGCCAGCAGCGTAGGGCCCCCTGAAGCTTTCTTT
TRBV2,-,-,TRBJ2-4,CASSLSRVGENIQYF,TGTGCCAGCAGCCTCAGCAGGGTGGGAGAAAACATTCAGTACTTC
TRBV7-2,-,-,TRBJ1-1,CASSVNLGGTEAFF,TGTGCCAGCAGCGTCAATCTGGGGGGCACTGAAGCTTTCTTT
TRBV18,-,-,TRBJ1-1,CASSPRQVAEAFF,TGTGCCAGCTCACCACGGCAGGTAGCTGAAGCTTTCTTT
TRBV6-1,TRBD2,few,TRBJ2-1,CASSEASGRAANEQFF,TGTGCCAGCAGTGAAGCGAGCGGGAGGGCCGCCAATGAGCAGTTCTTC
TRBV9,TRBD1,-,TRBJ2-3,CASSPRQGDTDTQYF,TGTGCCAGCAGCCCCCGGCAGGGGGACACAGATACGCAGTATTTT
TRBV10-2,-,-,TRBJ1-6,CASSVEPTSYNSPLHF,TGCGCCAGCAGTGTTGAGCCCACCTCCTATAATTCACCCCTCCACTTT
TRBV4-1,-,-,TRBJ1-3,CASSVLAPNSGNTIYF,TGCGCCAGCAGTGTCTTAGCACCTAACTCTGGAAACACCATATATTTT
TRBV27,TRBD1,-,TRBJ2-7,CASSHRPGQGIHEQYF,TGTGCCAGCAGCCACCGTCCGGGACAGGGGATACACGAGCAGTACTTC
TRBV6-5,-,-,TRBJ2-7,CASRQRYEQYF,TGTGCCAGCAGGCAGAGGTACGAGCAGTACTTC